The 32 T cell receptor beta chains listed next were all sequenced from one sample in a study of blood T cell repertoires in COVID-19. Only in-frame clones appear in the TCRdb table, and some are missing; sequencing was by immunoSEQ multiplex PCR. This repertoire shows about 210,000 clones, roughly 84% found once; its top ten account for around 7%. Sequencing used PBMCs or T cells enriched from blood (not recorded which). Every receptor here comes from a man aged 30 to 39 in a cohort exposed to, infected with or recovered from COVID-19 (not recorded which).

J is TRBJ1-1 and V is TRBV3-1 (or the pseudogene TRBV3-2); no firm D call. Germline loops: CDR1 LGHDT, CDR2 YNNKEL (reference sequence). Trimming took 4 bases from V and 4 from J, leaving 13 bases between them. The CDR3 consists of 14 residues. CDR3 sequence: CASSRGSWSTEAFF. As DNA, the CDR3 is TGTGCCAGCAGCCGAGGGAGTTGGAGCACTGAAGCTTTCTTT.

The chain joins TRBV14 to TRBJ1-1; D is unclear. The CDR3 loop spans 13 amino acids. CDR1 SGHDN and CDR2 FVKESK come from the germline V gene. Between the trimmed V and J ends, which lost 4 bases and 10 bases, there was a span of 16 bases. CDR3 nucleotide sequence: TGTGCCAGCAGCCCCATGCTCACTTTACGAGCTTTCTTT. Amino acid sequence: CASSPMLTLRAFF.

The genes are TRBV7-9 and TRBJ1-2; unclear D gene. Germline CDR1 is SEHNR and CDR2 is FQNEAQ (reference sequence). The V end lost 4 bases, the J end lost 3 bases, and 18 bases lay between the germline ends. The CDR3 length is 16 residues. CDR3 nucleotide sequence: TGTGCCAGCAGCTCGCCCGGGCCCGGCGGGGACTATGGCTACACCTTC. Translated: CASSSPGPGGDYGYTF.

V and J are TRBV5-4 and TRBJ1-2; 8 bases map to TRBD1. CDR3 length equals 14 residues. Germline CDR1 reads SGHNT; CDR2 reads YYREEE (reference sequence). Unmatched junction bases numbered 3, after V lost 0 bases and J lost 5 bases. The DNA for the CDR3 is TGTGCCAGCAGCTTGGTCCAGGGGGCGTATGGCTACACCTTC. Protein sequence: CASSLVQGAYGYTF.

The gene calls are TRBV9 and TRBJ2-1, with TRBD2 matching over 9 bases. CDR1 SGDLS and CDR2 YYNGEE come from the germline V gene. V lost 3 bases to trimming and J lost 0 bases; unmatched junction nucleotides: 1. CDR3 length: 15 residues. The DNA for the CDR3 is TGTGCCAGCAGCGATAGCGGGGGCTCCTACAATGAGCAGTTCTTC. Translating gives CASSDSGGSYNEQFF.

The rearrangement joins TRBV19 to TRBJ1-4, with 9 bases aligning to TRBD1. CDR3 size: 17 residues. The V segment lost 3 bases and the J segment 0 bases; nucleotides outside the gene matches: 5. CDR1 and CDR2 from the germline V gene are LNHDA and SQIVND (reference sequence). In DNA, the CDR3 is TGTGCCAGTAGTATTCTAGGACAGGGGTCAACTAATGAAAAACTGTTTTTT. Translating gives CASSILGQGSTNEKLFF.

V usage is TRBV7-6 and J usage is TRBJ2-7; 7 nucleotides agree with TRBD1. V lost 1 base and J lost 6; bases outside the gene matches: 12. The CDR3 is made up of 16 amino acids. Germline V gives CDR1 SGHVS, CDR2 FNYEAQ. CDR3 coding DNA: TGTGCCAGCAGCTTAGGGGTACCGGGACAGTCGGCCGAGCAGTACTTC. Its protein product is CASSLGVPGQSAEQYF.

The J gene is TRBJ2-1, the V gene TRBV3-1 (or the pseudogene TRBV3-2), with 10 bases matching TRBD2. Germline-derived CDR1 and CDR2 are LGHDT and YNNKEL (reference sequence). V trimming: 0 bases; J trimming: 4 bases; junction bases outside the gene matches: 18. The CDR3 length is 21 residues. The CDR3 DNA is TGTGCCAGCAGCCAAGATTCCCCTAGCGGGAGTTTTATGGGTAATTACAATGAGCAGTTCTTC. Amino acids: CASSQDSPSGSFMGNYNEQFF.

V and J are TRBV5-7 and TRBJ2-7; no clear D gene. TRBV5-7 is an ORF, with its function uncertain. The CDR3 has 10 residues. V was shortened by 2 bases and J by 6 bases, with 3 bases between the two germline ends. CDR3 nucleotides: TGTGCCAGCAGCTTTCTCGAGCAGTACTTC. The encoded protein is CASSFLEQYF.

The genes are TRBV19 and TRBJ2-1, with TRBD2 identical over 10 bases. In germline, CDR1 is LNHDA, CDR2 SQIVND (reference sequence). With V trimmed by 6 bases and J by 7 bases, 18 bases remained unmatched. The CDR3 totals 18 residues. CDR3 region: CASREAGGPQMSSNEQFF. CDR3 DNA sequence: TGTGCCAGTAGAGAAGCGGGAGGGCCGCAGATGTCGTCAAATGAGCAGTTCTTC.

In nucleotides, the CDR3 is TGCAGCGCTAGGGACAGGGGGGGTGAAAAACTGTTTTTT. Translation: CSARDRGGEKLFF. The chain uses TRBV29-1 and TRBJ1-4; TRBD1 aligns across 11 bases. The germline CDR1 and CDR2 sequences are SQVTM and ANQGSEA. V gave up 7 bases and J gave up 7 bases; unmatched junction bases: 5. The CDR3 covers 13 residues.

The rearrangement uses TRBV19 and TRBJ2-7, with TRBD1 matching 10 bases. There are 17 residues in the CDR3. In germline, CDR1 is LNHDA, CDR2 SQIVND (reference sequence). V dropped 6 bases and J dropped 2; count of bases not matched to a gene: 13. CDR3 protein: CASSHHPWDRGTYEQYF. In DNA form, the CDR3 reads TGTGCCAGTAGCCACCACCCTTGGGACAGGGGTACCTACGAGCAGTACTTC.

The chain carries TRBV28 and TRBJ1-1; possible D gene TRBD1, 6 bases. CDR3 size: 15 residues. Germline V gene data show CDR1 as MDHEN and CDR2 as SYDVKM. V lost 2 bases to trimming and J lost 1 base, with 11 bases between them. The CDR3 region is CASSLTPTGNTEAFF. The DNA for the CDR3 is TGTGCCAGCAGTTTAACCCCGACAGGGAACACTGAAGCTTTCTTT.

Points on this clone: Other nucleotide sequences from this sample produce the same CDR3. The chain links TRBV28 to TRBJ2-7; D remains ambiguous. V gave up 3 bases and J gave up 4 bases, with 7 bases separating them. This CDR3 is built from 12 residues. CDR1 MDHEN and CDR2 SYDVKM come from the germline V gene. The CDR3: CASSLVGYEQYF. The DNA for the CDR3 is TGTGCCAGCAGTTTGGTCGGGTACGAGCAGTACTTC. Variable domain in full (rest from reference TRBV28 and TRBJ2-7): DVKVTQSSRYLVKRTGEKVFLECVQDMDHENMFWYRQDPGLGLRLIYFSYDVKMKEKGDIPEGYSVSREKKERFSLILESASTNQTSMYLCASSLVGYEQYFGPGTRLTVT.

The chain joins TRBV7-6 to TRBJ1-1, with D perhaps TRBD1 (6 bases). Trimming left V 4 bases short and J 1 base short, with 10 bases between. CDR1 and CDR2 (germline): SGHVS, FNYEAQ. This CDR3 is 14 amino acids long. CDR3 in DNA: TGTGCCAGCAGCTATTTACAGGGGAACACTGAAGCTTTCTTT. It specifies CASSYLQGNTEAFF. Variable domain in full (rest from reference TRBV7-6 and TRBJ1-1): GAGVSQSPRYKVTKRGQDVALRCDPISGHVSLYWYRQALGQGPEFLTYFNYEAQQDKSGLPNDRFSAERPEGSISTLTIQRTEQRDSAMYRCASSYLQGNTEAFFGQGTRLTVV.

V is TRBV2 and J is TRBJ1-2; a weak D match, TRBD1 (5 bases). This CDR3 is built from 14 residues. Germline V gene sequence: CDR1 SNHLY, CDR2 FYNNEI. The ends were cut back, 4 bases at V and 0 bases at J, with 9 bases in the middle. The CDR3 nucleotides are TGTGCCAGCAGTGTGGCAGGGTCTAACTATGGCTACACCTTC. It encodes CASSVAGSNYGYTF.

This chain links TRBV4-1 with TRBJ1-4; D remains ambiguous. V was pared by 0 bases and J by 8 bases, with 7 bases between. CDR1 is MGHRA and CDR2 is YSYEKL in the germline V gene. This CDR3 region has 13 residues. CDR3 region: CASSQEAGEKLFF. Here the CDR3 DNA reads TGCGCCAGCAGCCAAGAAGCAGGAGAAAAACTGTTTTTT.

This clone was seen more than once but under ten times. The chain is built from TRBV7-8 and TRBJ1-1; 7 positions agree with TRBD1. J lost 5 bases, V lost 5 bases, and 5 bases had no gene match. The CDR3 contains 13 residues. The germline CDR1 and CDR2 sequences are SGHVS and FQNEAQ. For the CDR3, the DNA is TGTGCCAGCAGCGCAGGGGGAGGTACTGAAGCTTTCTTT. Translation gives CASSAGGGTEAFF. The whole variable domain, remainder taken from reference TRBV7-8 and TRBJ1-1, is GAGVSQSPRYKVAKRGQDVALRCDPISGHVSLFWYQQALGQGPEFLTYFQNEAQLDKSGLPSDRFFAERPEGSVSTLKIQRTQQEDSAVYLCASSAGGGTEAFFGQGTRLTVV.

The J gene is TRBJ1-1, the V gene TRBV28; the D is unclear. Germline V gene lookup returns CDR1 MDHEN and CDR2 SYDVKM. The CDR3 spans 13 residues. The V end was cut by 8 bases, the J end by 0 bases, with 10 bases between. For the CDR3, the DNA is TGTGCCAGCGTTTTGTCCTTGAACACTGAAGCTTTCTTT. Protein sequence: CASVLSLNTEAFF.

The rearrangement uses TRBV6-2 or TRBV6-3 and TRBJ2-7; perhaps TRBD2 as D (6 bases). V was trimmed by 3 bases and J by 6 bases, leaving 12 bases between them. The CDR3 loop spans 13 amino acids. Looked up from germline, CDR1 is MNHEY and CDR2 is SVGEGT. CDR3 DNA sequence: TGTGCCAGCAGTTATCTGGGGAGGCGCGAGCAGTACTTC. It translates to CASSYLGRREQYF.

The CDR3 loop reads CASSADRGQKDTEAFF. CDR3 DNA: TGTGCCAGCTCAGCCGACAGGGGGCAAAAAGACACTGAAGCTTTCTTT. The rearrangement uses TRBV18 and TRBJ1-1, with 10 positions matching TRBD1. This CDR3 has 16 residues. The trim removed 5 bases at V and 3 bases at J, leaving 9 bases unmatched. The germline V gene encodes CDR1 KGHSH and CDR2 LQKENI.

In DNA, the CDR3 is TGTGCCAGCAGCCAGGCAGCGGGAGTGTACTACGAGCAGTACTTC. Translating gives CASSQAAGVYYEQYF. The rearrangement joins TRBV2 to TRBJ2-7; 8 bases are a match to TRBD2. This CDR3 has 15 residues. The germline V gene encodes CDR1 SNHLY and CDR2 FYNNEI. Losses at the gene ends were 6 bases for V and 3 bases for J; bases not matched to a gene: 10.

The chain couples TRBV5-1 to TRBJ2-3, with a tentative D call TRBD2 (6 bases). Germline V CDR1 and CDR2: SGHRS, YFSETQ. This CDR3 has 15 residues. The V end was cut by 6 bases, the J end by 1 base, with 15 bases between. Here the CDR3 reads CASNQWASGTDTQYF. The CDR3 coding sequence is TGCGCCAGCAACCAGTGGGCTAGCGGCACAGATACGCAGTATTTT.

The chain links TRBV15 to TRBJ1-1, with a tentative D call TRBD1 (5 bases). This CDR3 is 13 amino acids long. V gave up 2 bases and J gave up 5 bases, with 9 bases separating them. Germline CDR1 LNHNV, CDR2 YYDKDF (reference sequence). The CDR3 DNA follows: TGTGCCACCAGCAGACAGGGAGGGACTGAAGCTTTCTTT. Protein product: CATSRQGGTEAFF. The full variable domain, with the rest looked up from reference TRBV15 and TRBJ1-1, is DAMVIQNPRYQVTQFGKPVTLSCSQTLNHNVMYWYQQKSSQAPKLLFHYYDKDFNNEADTPDNFQSRRPNTSFCFLDIRSPGLGDTAMYLCATSRQGGTEAFFGQGTRLTVV.

This chain uses TRBV5-1 with TRBJ1-1; D may be TRBD1 (5 bases). Trimming removed 4 bases at V and 2 bases at J, with 9 bases between. Looked up from germline, CDR1 is SGHRS and CDR2 is YFSETQ. The CDR3 is 13 amino acids. In DNA, the CDR3 is TGCGCCAGCAGCGACAGCCTAAACACTGAAGCTTTCTTT. It is translated as CASSDSLNTEAFF.

This rearrangement joins TRBV15 to TRBJ2-6; 7 bases match TRBD1. The CDR3 loop spans 17 amino acids. V lost 5 bases, J lost 0 bases, and 7 bases stayed unmatched. Per germline, CDR1 LNHNV and CDR2 YYDKDF (reference sequence). The CDR3 loop is CATSGRGPSSGANVLTF. CDR3 in DNA: TGTGCCACCAGCGGAAGGGGGCCGAGCTCTGGGGCCAACGTCCTGACTTTC.

The chain has TRBV6-2 or TRBV6-3 and TRBJ2-6, with 9 bases that match TRBD2. J gave up 5 bases and V 2 bases, and 10 bases lay outside the gene matches. This CDR3 has 18 residues. Germline assignment: CDR1 MNHEY and CDR2 SVGEGT. CDR3 sequence: CASSYDGTSTLRANVLTF. The CDR3 bases are TGTGCCAGCAGTTACGACGGGACTAGCACCCTAAGGGCCAACGTCCTGACTTTC.

This clone came up once. The chain employs TRBV19 and TRBJ1-5; D is unresolved. From germline, CDR1 is LNHDA and CDR2 SQIVND (reference sequence). With 9 bases removed from V and 2 bases from J, the gap between germline ends came to 14 bases. This CDR3 spans 14 amino acids. The CDR3 DNA reads as TGTGCCAGCACCCCCGAGAGGGGCAATCAGCCCCAGCATTTT. It encodes CASTPERGNQPQHF.

The V gene is TRBV5-1, the J gene TRBJ1-2; 9 bases line up with TRBD1. CDR1 SGHRS and CDR2 YFSETQ come from the germline V gene. This CDR3 is built from 14 residues. V gave up 4 bases and J gave up 9 bases; unmatched junction bases: 10. The CDR3 bases are TGCGCCAGCAGCGTGGCCGGGACAGGGCTGAGCTACACCTTC. Amino acid sequence: CASSVAGTGLSYTF.

The chain uses TRBV28 and TRBJ2-7; 7 nucleotides match TRBD1. CDR3 length: 15 amino acids. Germline V CDR1 and CDR2: MDHEN, SYDVKM. With V trimmed by 2 bases and J by 5 bases, 9 bases remained unmatched. The CDR3 DNA follows: TGTGCCAGCAGTTTAAGTGCAGACAGGGCCCACGAGCAGTACTTC. Amino acid sequence: CASSLSADRAHEQYF.

This rearrangement joins TRBV24-1 to TRBJ2-3; 8 bases line up with TRBD2. Germline CDR1 KGHDR, CDR2 SFDVKD. The CDR3 is 15 amino acids. V was pared by 5 bases and J by 6 bases, with 9 bases of the junction left unmatched. CDR3 amino acids: CATSVSGMGWDTQYF. In DNA form, the CDR3 reads TGTGCCACCAGTGTTAGCGGGATGGGATGGGATACGCAGTATTTT.

This rearrangement joins TRBV5-1 to TRBJ1-3; D might be TRBD1 (6 bases). V gave up 1 base and J gave up 4 bases, with 12 bases separating them. The CDR3 consists of 15 residues. In germline, CDR1 is SGHRS, CDR2 YFSETQ. The CDR3, as DNA: TGCGCCAGCAGCTTGCAAACAGGGCGCGGAAACACCATATATTTT. Amino acid sequence: CASSLQTGRGNTIYF.